This is a list of T cell receptor beta chains from one sample in a study of T cell responses to AZD1222 COVID-19 vaccine. The data were produced by immunoSEQ multiplex PCR, yet TCRdb's version contains in-frame clones alone and is incomplete. The profile covers tens of thousands of clones, with roughly 88% appearing a single time and 8.5% to 10% taken by the ten largest. The sequences come from peripheral blood, collected on day 0 of AZD1222 vaccination. The receptors shown here come from an adult in good health. Each CDR3 is given with its conserved first and last residue. A D gene is named only where the DNA matches it firmly. Clone size appears in some rows only: once, few, many, or a class for an expanded clone.

clone_size: NA
d_call: TRBD1
cdr3_length: 16
v_call: TRBV24-1
j_call: TRBJ1-5
cdr3_nt: TGTGCCACCAGTGACCGGAGGACAGGGAGCAATCAGCCCCAGCATTTT
cdr3_aa: CATSDRRTGSNQPQHF

clone_size: few
d_call: NA
cdr3_length: 14
v_call: TRBV10-3
j_call: TRBJ1-6
cdr3_nt: TGTGCCATCAGTCAGGGGACTTATAATTCACCCCTCCACTTT
cdr3_aa: CAISQGTYNSPLHF

clone_size: NA
d_call: NA
cdr3_length: 15
v_call: TRBV11-2
j_call: TRBJ1-1
cdr3_nt: TGTGCCAGCAGCTTAGTTTTTGGCATGAACACTGAAGCTTTCTTT
cdr3_aa: CASSLVFGMNTEAFF

clone_size: NA
d_call: TRBD2
cdr3_length: 15
v_call: TRBV11-2
j_call: TRBJ2-7
cdr3_nt: TGTGCCAGCAGCTCCCTGCGGGAGGGGGCCTACGAGCAGTACTTC
cdr3_aa: CASSSLREGAYEQYF

clone_size: NA
d_call: TRBD1
cdr3_length: 16
v_call: TRBV6-1
j_call: TRBJ1-2
cdr3_nt: TGTGCCAGCAGTGAAGCGCACGGACAGGGGCACTATGGCTACACCTTC
cdr3_aa: CASSEAHGQGHYGYTF

clone_size: NA
d_call: NA
cdr3_length: 15
v_call: TRBV21-1
j_call: TRBJ1-1
cdr3_nt: TGTGCCAGCAGCGCTGAACAGGGTTTGAACACTGAAGCTTTCTTT
cdr3_aa: CASSAEQGLNTEAFF

clone_size: NA
d_call: NA
cdr3_length: 14
v_call: TRBV11-2
j_call: TRBJ2-1
cdr3_nt: TGTGCCAGCAGGAACGCGGGGCGCTACAATGAGCAGTTCTTC
cdr3_aa: CASRNAGRYNEQFF

clone_size: NA
d_call: TRBD1
cdr3_length: 15
v_call: TRBV5-6
j_call: TRBJ2-5
cdr3_nt: TGTGCCAGCAGCTTGGAACAGGGGGTTGGAGAGACCCAGTACTTC
cdr3_aa: CASSLEQGVGETQYF

clone_size: NA
d_call: NA
cdr3_length: 14
v_call: TRBV19
j_call: TRBJ2-5
cdr3_nt: TGTGCCACCTCACACCTTTGGGAAGAAGAGACCCAGTACTTC
cdr3_aa: CATSHLWEEETQYF

clone_size: NA
d_call: TRBD2
cdr3_length: 14
v_call: TRBV4-3
j_call: TRBJ2-5
cdr3_nt: TGCGCCAGCAGCCAGGGACTAGGACAAGAGACCCAGTACTTC
cdr3_aa: CASSQGLGQETQYF

clone_size: NA
d_call: NA
cdr3_length: 15
v_call: TRBV5-6
j_call: TRBJ1-1
cdr3_nt: TGTGCCAGCAGCTTGGCGAGGGCAGGCAACACTGAAGCTTTCTTT
cdr3_aa: CASSLARAGNTEAFF

clone_size: NA
d_call: NA
cdr3_length: 12
v_call: TRBV12-3/TRBV12-4
j_call: TRBJ2-7
cdr3_nt: TGTGCCAGCAGCCCGGGACTTTACGAGCAGTACTTC
cdr3_aa: CASSPGLYEQYF

clone_size: NA
d_call: NA
cdr3_length: 12
v_call: TRBV7-9
j_call: TRBJ1-2
cdr3_nt: TGTGCCAGCAGCCAGGCCCAGTACGGCTACACCTTC
cdr3_aa: CASSQAQYGYTF

clone_size: NA
d_call: TRBD1
cdr3_length: 13
v_call: TRBV6-5
j_call: TRBJ1-5
cdr3_nt: TGTGCCAGCAAGGGGACAGGGTTGGAGCCCCAGCATTTT
cdr3_aa: CASKGTGLEPQHF

clone_size: once
d_call: NA
cdr3_length: 13
v_call: TRBV6-2/TRBV6-3
j_call: TRBJ2-7
cdr3_nt: TGTGCCAGCAGTTACGCGACGTCCTTGGAGCAGTACTTC
cdr3_aa: CASSYATSLEQYF

clone_size: NA
d_call: NA
cdr3_length: 15
v_call: TRBV30
j_call: TRBJ1-3
cdr3_nt: TGTGCCTGGAGTAGGGCGGGGGCTTGGGGAAACACCATATATTTT
cdr3_aa: CAWSRAGAWGNTIYF

clone_size: NA
d_call: TRBD1
cdr3_length: 17
v_call: TRBV7-3
j_call: TRBJ2-6
cdr3_nt: TGTGCCAGCAGCCTACAGGGGCGGGCTTCGGGGGCCAACGTCCTGACTTTC
cdr3_aa: CASSLQGRASGANVLTF

clone_size: NA
d_call: NA
cdr3_length: 18
v_call: TRBV5-4
j_call: TRBJ1-2
cdr3_nt: TGTGCCAGCAGCTCACCGGGAACCAGCCCCAGGATCAACTATGGCTACACCTTC
cdr3_aa: CASSSPGTSPRINYGYTF

clone_size: NA
d_call: TRBD2
cdr3_length: 15
v_call: TRBV4-1
j_call: TRBJ2-7
cdr3_nt: TGCGCCAGCAGTTTTGGCGGGGGGTCCTCCTACGAGCAGTACTTC
cdr3_aa: CASSFGGGSSYEQYF

clone_size: NA
d_call: NA
cdr3_length: 13
v_call: TRBV5-1
j_call: TRBJ1-1
cdr3_nt: TGCGCCAGCAGCTTGGCTCTTAACACTGAAGCTTTCTTT
cdr3_aa: CASSLALNTEAFF

clone_size: NA
d_call: TRBD2
cdr3_length: 15
v_call: TRBV4-3
j_call: TRBJ2-7
cdr3_nt: TGCGCCAGCAGCCAAGATCTCACGGGAGGTTACGAGCAGTACTTC
cdr3_aa: CASSQDLTGGYEQYF

clone_size: NA
d_call: TRBD2
cdr3_length: 19
v_call: TRBV9
j_call: TRBJ2-5
cdr3_nt: TGTGCCAGCAGCCTGGCGGGACTAGCGGGGGGGAGAGGAGGAGAGACCCAGTACTTC
cdr3_aa: CASSLAGLAGGRGGETQYF

clone_size: NA
d_call: NA
cdr3_length: 13
v_call: TRBV27
j_call: TRBJ1-3
cdr3_nt: TGTGCCAGCAGTTTATCGCGGGGAAACACCATATATTTT
cdr3_aa: CASSLSRGNTIYF

clone_size: NA
d_call: NA
cdr3_length: 14
v_call: TRBV2
j_call: TRBJ1-1
cdr3_nt: TGTGCCAGCAGAGGGCGTAGTGGGAACACTGAAGCTTTCTTT
cdr3_aa: CASRGRSGNTEAFF

clone_size: NA
d_call: NA
cdr3_length: 13
v_call: TRBV15
j_call: TRBJ2-1
cdr3_nt: TGTGCCACCAGCAGAGAGAGTTACAATGAGCAGTTCTTC
cdr3_aa: CATSRESYNEQFF

clone_size: NA
d_call: TRBD1
cdr3_length: 15
v_call: TRBV4-1
j_call: TRBJ1-2
cdr3_nt: TGCGCCAGCAGCCAGCCGGGACAGTGGATCTATGGCTACACCTTC
cdr3_aa: CASSQPGQWIYGYTF

clone_size: NA
d_call: NA
cdr3_length: 17
v_call: TRBV2
j_call: TRBJ1-6
cdr3_nt: TGTGCCAGCAGAGACGACAGAAAGGGGTTCTATAATTCACCCCTCCACTTT
cdr3_aa: CASRDDRKGFYNSPLHF

clone_size: NA
d_call: NA
cdr3_length: 14
v_call: TRBV7-2
j_call: TRBJ1-2
cdr3_nt: TGTGCCAGCAGCTTAGCCCCCTGGGACTATGGCTACACCTTC
cdr3_aa: CASSLAPWDYGYTF

clone_size: once
d_call: NA
cdr3_length: 14
v_call: TRBV5-1
j_call: TRBJ1-5
cdr3_nt: TGCGCCAGCAGCGTGGGGAACGCCCAAGGGCCCCAGCATTTT
cdr3_aa: CASSVGNAQGPQHF

clone_size: NA
d_call: TRBD1
cdr3_length: 15
v_call: TRBV5-8
j_call: TRBJ1-5
cdr3_nt: TGTGCCAGCAGATCAACCGGGACAGGCAATCAGCCCCAGCATTTT
cdr3_aa: CASRSTGTGNQPQHF

clone_size: NA
d_call: NA
cdr3_length: 11
v_call: TRBV3-1/TRBV3-2
j_call: TRBJ2-1
cdr3_nt: TGTGCCAGCAGCCAGGGTTATGAGCAGTTCTTC
cdr3_aa: CASSQGYEQFF

clone_size: NA
d_call: NA
cdr3_length: 13
v_call: TRBV28
j_call: TRBJ2-7
cdr3_nt: TGTGCCAGCAGTCTCTCCGCCCGGGCCGAGCAGTACTTC
cdr3_aa: CASSLSARAEQYF

clone_size: NA
d_call: NA
cdr3_length: 17
v_call: TRBV7-8
j_call: TRBJ1-4
cdr3_nt: TGTGCCAGCAGCTTAGAGGCTCAGGTGGCAACTAATGAAAAACTGTTTTTT
cdr3_aa: CASSLEAQVATNEKLFF

clone_size: few
d_call: NA
cdr3_length: 15
v_call: TRBV7-9
j_call: TRBJ2-2
cdr3_nt: TGTGCCAGCAGCGTCAGGGACGGTAACACCGGGGAGCTGTTTTTT
cdr3_aa: CASSVRDGNTGELFF

clone_size: NA
d_call: TRBD2
cdr3_length: 16
v_call: TRBV19
j_call: TRBJ2-1
cdr3_nt: TGTGCCAGTAGTATCGGGTGGGGCGGGAGCTACAATGAGCAGTTCTTC
cdr3_aa: CASSIGWGGSYNEQFF

clone_size: NA
d_call: NA
cdr3_length: 12
v_call: TRBV7-9
j_call: TRBJ2-3
cdr3_nt: TGTGCCAGCAGCTTCAACACAGATACGCAGTATTTT
cdr3_aa: CASSFNTDTQYF

clone_size: NA
d_call: NA
cdr3_length: 15
v_call: TRBV11-2
j_call: TRBJ1-5
cdr3_nt: TGTGCCAGCAGCTTAGAGCACGGGGACAATCAGCCCCAGCATTTT
cdr3_aa: CASSLEHGDNQPQHF

clone_size: NA
d_call: TRBD1
cdr3_length: 14
v_call: TRBV18
j_call: TRBJ1-1
cdr3_nt: TGTGCCAGCTTAACGGACAGGGTTGGAACTGAAGCTTTCTTT
cdr3_aa: CASLTDRVGTEAFF

clone_size: NA
d_call: NA
cdr3_length: 12
v_call: TRBV2
j_call: TRBJ1-4
cdr3_nt: TGTGCCAGCAGTTATGGGGGTGAAAAACTGTTTTTT
cdr3_aa: CASSYGGEKLFF

clone_size: NA
d_call: TRBD1
cdr3_length: 12
v_call: TRBV29-1
j_call: TRBJ1-5
cdr3_nt: TGCAGCGTGGGGGACAGAGATCAGCCCCAGCATTTT
cdr3_aa: CSVGDRDQPQHF

clone_size: NA
d_call: NA
cdr3_length: 15
v_call: TRBV3-1/TRBV3-2
j_call: TRBJ2-5
cdr3_nt: TGTGCCAGCAGACCGGCCGGGGGTATCCAAGAGACCCAGTACTTC
cdr3_aa: CASRPAGGIQETQYF

clone_size: NA
d_call: TRBD1
cdr3_length: 15
v_call: TRBV6-6
j_call: TRBJ1-2
cdr3_nt: TGTGCCAGCAGTCCAACGGGACAGGGAGGGGATGGCTACACCTTC
cdr3_aa: CASSPTGQGGDGYTF

clone_size: NA
d_call: NA
cdr3_length: 14
v_call: TRBV27
j_call: TRBJ1-5
cdr3_nt: TGTGCCAGCAGTTTAGTGGGCTTCAATCAGCCCCAGCATTTT
cdr3_aa: CASSLVGFNQPQHF

clone_size: NA
d_call: TRBD2
cdr3_length: 14
v_call: TRBV18
j_call: TRBJ2-7
cdr3_nt: TGTGCCAGCTCACCCCCGGAGCGGGAATGGGAGCAGTACTTC
cdr3_aa: CASSPPEREWEQYF

clone_size: once
d_call: NA
cdr3_length: 12
v_call: TRBV28
j_call: TRBJ1-4
cdr3_nt: TGTGCCAGCAGTTTTCGGGTAGAAAAACTGTTTTTT
cdr3_aa: CASSFRVEKLFF

clone_size: NA
d_call: NA
cdr3_length: 16
v_call: TRBV5-8
j_call: TRBJ1-3
cdr3_nt: TGTGCCAGCAGCTTTATTACGCCTGGTCCTGGAAACACCATATATTTT
cdr3_aa: CASSFITPGPGNTIYF

clone_size: NA
d_call: NA
cdr3_length: 12
v_call: TRBV12-3/TRBV12-4
j_call: TRBJ1-4
cdr3_nt: TGTGCCAGCTGCTGGGGTAGCGAAAAACTGTTTTTT
cdr3_aa: CASCWGSEKLFF

clone_size: NA
d_call: NA
cdr3_length: 15
v_call: TRBV6-5
j_call: TRBJ1-1
cdr3_nt: TGTGCCAGCAGGACAGCGACGGTCATGAACACTGAAGCTTTCTTT
cdr3_aa: CASRTATVMNTEAFF

clone_size: NA
d_call: NA
cdr3_length: 14
v_call: TRBV5-4
j_call: TRBJ2-7
cdr3_nt: TGTGCCAGCAGGAGGGCTGGGGTCACCTACGAGCAGTACTTC
cdr3_aa: CASRRAGVTYEQYF

clone_size: NA
d_call: NA
cdr3_length: 14
v_call: TRBV18
j_call: TRBJ1-1
cdr3_nt: TGTGCCAGCTCACCGGGACACACTAACACTGAAGCTTTCTTT
cdr3_aa: CASSPGHTNTEAFF

clone_size: NA
d_call: TRBD1
cdr3_length: 15
v_call: TRBV6-5
j_call: TRBJ2-4
cdr3_nt: TGTGCCAGCAGTTACTCAAAGGGGGCAGTAAACATTCAGTACTTC
cdr3_aa: CASSYSKGAVNIQYF

clone_size: NA
d_call: TRBD2
cdr3_length: 13
v_call: TRBV10-3
j_call: TRBJ2-7
cdr3_nt: TGTGCCATGACTAGCGGGAGTCCCAACGAGCAGTACTTC
cdr3_aa: CAMTSGSPNEQYF

clone_size: NA
d_call: TRBD2
cdr3_length: 16
v_call: TRBV7-3
j_call: TRBJ2-3
cdr3_nt: TGTGCCAGCAGCTTTCGGGAGCGGGAGGGGTATAATACGCAGTATTTT
cdr3_aa: CASSFREREGYNTQYF

clone_size: NA
d_call: TRBD1
cdr3_length: 17
v_call: TRBV3-1/TRBV3-2
j_call: TRBJ1-2
cdr3_nt: TGTGCCAGCAGCCAATATTTAGGGGGCGCAAAGAACTATGGCTACACCTTC
cdr3_aa: CASSQYLGGAKNYGYTF

clone_size: NA
d_call: TRBD1
cdr3_length: 17
v_call: TRBV15
j_call: TRBJ2-7
cdr3_nt: TGTGCCACCAGCAGAGATTACGGACAGGGGAACTCCTACGAGCAGTACTTC
cdr3_aa: CATSRDYGQGNSYEQYF

clone_size: NA
d_call: NA
cdr3_length: 14
v_call: TRBV6-5
j_call: TRBJ1-1
cdr3_nt: TGTGCCAGCCTAGGGGGGTCCATGAACACTGAAGCTTTCTTT
cdr3_aa: CASLGGSMNTEAFF

clone_size: NA
d_call: NA
cdr3_length: 20
v_call: TRBV14
j_call: TRBJ2-1
cdr3_nt: TGTGCCAGCAGCCTACTCCCCGGCCGTCATGAGGGGAGCTCCTACAATGAGCAGTTCTTC
cdr3_aa: CASSLLPGRHEGSSYNEQFF

clone_size: NA
d_call: NA
cdr3_length: 14
v_call: TRBV5-1
j_call: TRBJ1-1
cdr3_nt: TGCGCCAGCAGCTTGAAGACAGCGGAGACTGAAGCTTTCTTT
cdr3_aa: CASSLKTAETEAFF

clone_size: NA
d_call: TRBD1
cdr3_length: 18
v_call: TRBV19
j_call: TRBJ1-1
cdr3_nt: TGTGCCAGTAGTGCTAAAACAGGGGCACGGCCCAGGAACACTGAAGCTTTCTTT
cdr3_aa: CASSAKTGARPRNTEAFF